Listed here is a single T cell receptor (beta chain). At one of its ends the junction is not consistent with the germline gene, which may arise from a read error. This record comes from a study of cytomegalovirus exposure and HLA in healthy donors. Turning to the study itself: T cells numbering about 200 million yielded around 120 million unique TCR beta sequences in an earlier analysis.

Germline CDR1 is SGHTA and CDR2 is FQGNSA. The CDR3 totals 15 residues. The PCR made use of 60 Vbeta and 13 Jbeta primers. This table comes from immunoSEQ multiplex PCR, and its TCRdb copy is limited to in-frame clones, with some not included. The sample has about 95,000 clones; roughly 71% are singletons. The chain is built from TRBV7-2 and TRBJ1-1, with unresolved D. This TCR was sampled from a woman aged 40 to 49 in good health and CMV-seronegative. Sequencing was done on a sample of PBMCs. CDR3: CASTLEYRYNTEAFF. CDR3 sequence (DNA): TGTGCCAGCACCTTAGAGTATCGGTATAACACTGAAGCTTTCTTT.